Below are 22 T cell receptor beta chains sequenced from a single sample in a study of blood T cells in healthy people across ages. Through a sample-barcoded 5' primer and a J-beta primer mix, a second PCR was run for about 6 to 12 cycles. One entry per CDR3 protein, called by TCRdb with MiXCR from the 5' RACE reads. The top ten hold 25% to 35% of the sample, which has about 830,000 distinct CDR3 sequences, roughly 60% seen once. The sequenced sample was blood. The source of these receptors is a young man in good health.

To note about this clonotype: One end of the junction varies from germline; a read error may be responsible. The chain uses TRBV7-6 and TRBJ2-4, with 9 nucleotides matching TRBD1. The DNA end is a closer match to TRBJ2-7, so the J assignment may be wrong. The germline gives CDR1 SGHVS, CDR2 FNYEAQ. The CDR3 extends over 12 amino acids. CDR3 nucleotides: TGTGCCGGCAGCTGGGACAGGGACGAGCAGTACTTC. Protein product: CAGSWDRDEQYF.

This clonotype was seen just once. V is TRBV4-2 and J is TRBJ2-7; no firm D call. With 2 bases removed from V and 0 bases from J, the gap between germline ends came to 14 bases. This CDR3 region has 16 residues. Germline CDR1 reads LGHNA; CDR2 reads YNFKEQ. The CDR3 here is CASSQSWGRDSYEQYF. Written as DNA, the CDR3 is TGTGCCAGCAGCCAAAGTTGGGGAAGGGACTCCTACGAGCAGTACTTC.

This clonotype was detected once. J is TRBJ1-2 and V is TRBV3-1; a weak D match, TRBD1 (6 bases). From germline, CDR1 is LGHDT and CDR2 YNNKEL (reference sequence). V shed 4 bases and J shed 7 bases, with 19 bases lying between them. The length of the CDR3 is 15 residues. The CDR3 sequence: CASSPRPNGGSGYTF. The DNA of the CDR3 is TGTGCCAGCAGCCCACGACCGAACGGGGGCAGTGGCTACACCTTC.

V and J are TRBV20-1 and TRBJ2-3; tentatively, D is TRBD1 (6 bases). Trimming cost V 6 bases and J 2 bases, with 18 bases left between them. This CDR3 region has 15 residues. CDR1 and CDR2 from the germline V gene are DFQATT and SNEGSKA (reference sequence). The CDR3 nucleotides are TGCAGTGCCTACAAGCTGACAGGAACCACAGATACGCAGTATTTT. Its protein product is CSAYKLTGTTDTQYF.

The J gene is TRBJ2-5, the V gene TRBV2, with D possibly being TRBD1 (6 bases). CDR1 and CDR2 from the germline V gene are SNHLY and FYNNEI. Trimming left V 6 bases short and J 4 bases short, with 15 bases between. The CDR3 runs to 14 residues. The CDR3: CASSLGVGAETQYF. The CDR3 DNA reads as TGTGCCAGCAGCCTAGGGGTGGGGGCAGAGACCCAGTACTTC.

This clonotype was counted only a few times. CDR3 in amino acids: CASRDYSYEQYF. The CDR3 DNA reads TGTGCCAGCAGGGACTACTCCTACGAGCAGTACTTC. The chain uses TRBV2 and TRBJ2-7, with a weak D call TRBD2 (6 bases). Between the trimmed V and J ends, which lost 6 bases and 0 bases, there was a span of 6 bases. CDR3 length equals 12 residues. CDR1 SNHLY and CDR2 FYNNEI come from the germline V gene. The variable domain in full, with the rest retrieved from reference TRBV2 and TRBJ2-7, is EPEVTQTPSHQVTQMGQEVILRCVPISNHLYFYWYRQILGQKVEFLVSFYNNEISEKSEIFDDQFSVERPDGSNFTLKIRSTKLEDSAMYFCASRDYSYEQYFGPGTRLTVT.

The rearrangement uses TRBV10-3 and TRBJ1-6, with D possibly being TRBD1 (6 bases). V was cut by 9 bases and J by 10 bases, with 16 bases left in between. CDR1 and CDR2 from the germline V gene are ENHRY and SYGVKD. The CDR3 has 13 residues. As DNA, the CDR3 is TGTGCCATTAAGAGGACAGCCGAATCACCCCTCCACTTT. It codes for CAIKRTAESPLHF.

V and J are TRBV7-3 and TRBJ2-5, with TRBD2 matching 11 bases. This CDR3 region has 14 residues. Germline values: CDR1 SGHTA, CDR2 FQGTGA. V shed 3 bases, J shed 3 bases, and the junction held 0 bases outside the gene matches. CDR3 sequence: CASSLTSGEETQYF. The CDR3 DNA reads as TGTGCCAGCAGCTTGACTAGCGGGGAAGAGACCCAGTACTTC.

A remark on this clonotype: A read error may account for a junction end that differs from germline. This chain joins TRBV6-4 and TRBJ2-1; D ambiguous. Looked up from germline, CDR1 is MRHNA and CDR2 is SNTAGT. The CDR3 spans 14 residues. The CDR3 DNA sequence: TGTGCTAGCAGCCGCAAAGGGCTCTACAATGAGCAGTTCTTC. Translation: CASSRKGLYNEQFF.

The gene calls are TRBV10-3 and TRBJ2-2; D gene ambiguous. The CDR3 extends over 14 amino acids. In germline, CDR1 is ENHRY, CDR2 SYGVKD. V was pared by 2 bases and J by 1 base, with 5 bases between. CDR3 DNA: TGTGCCATCAGTGAGGCAGTGAACACCGGGGAGCTGTTTTTT. This codes for CAISEAVNTGELFF.

This clonotype occurred many times. The rearrangement uses TRBV20-1 and TRBJ2-1, with D maybe TRBD2 (5 bases). Germline V lookup: CDR1 DFQATT, CDR2 SNEGSKA (reference sequence). This CDR3 is 12 amino acids long. V shed 5 bases and J shed 8 bases, with 13 bases lying between them. The CDR3 DNA sequence: TGCAGTGCTCCCGGGAATAACTATGAGCAGTTCTTC. As protein: CSAPGNNYEQFF.

Here the CDR3 DNA reads TGTGCCAGCAGTGAAGCTTTCCTGGGGGGGTTGCCGCATTTT. As protein: CASSEAFLGGLPHF. The chain couples TRBV6-1 to TRBJ1-5; the D gene is possibly TRBD1 (5 bases). Germline V gene lookup returns CDR1 MNHNS and CDR2 SASEGT. This CDR3 has 14 residues. V gave up 0 bases and J gave up 15 bases, with 18 bases separating them.

The CDR3 region is CAISGQGQEQFF. The CDR3 DNA is TGTGCCATCAGTGGACAGGGGCAGGAGCAGTTCTTC. The genes are TRBV10-3 and TRBJ2-1; TRBD1 agrees at 8 bases. The CDR3 length is 12 residues. Trimming at V came to 4 bases and at J to 10 bases, leaving 3 bases not matched to a gene. Germline lookup yields CDR1 ENHRY and CDR2 SYGVKD.

The chain couples TRBV6-2 or TRBV6-3 to TRBJ1-2; D unclear. The CDR3 covers 15 residues. Trimming took off 2 bases at V and 4 bases at J, with 14 bases between the two ends. From germline, CDR1 is MNHEY and CDR2 SVGEGT. The CDR3 nucleotides are TGTGCCAGCAGTTACCCCTTTCGGAGTCGCTATGGCTACACCTTC. Translating gives CASSYPFRSRYGYTF.

This clonotype was seen once. The chain links TRBV15 to TRBJ2-4; a possible D gene is TRBD1 (6 bases). The J call may be wrong; the DNA end is better matched by TRBJ2-7. The CDR3 loop spans 19 amino acids. In germline, CDR1 is LNHNV, CDR2 YYDKDF (reference sequence). The CDR3 bases are TGTGCCACCAGCAATAAGGGATCTCCCGGCAGGGGTGCCCCCTACGAGCAGTACTTC. It encodes CATSNKGSPGRGAPYEQYF.

This clonotype was found a few times. The chain uses TRBV6-5 and TRBJ2-6; D remains unclear. The CDR3 totals 14 residues. V lost 7 bases, J lost 0 bases, and 7 bases lay in between. Germline V gene sequence: CDR1 MNHEY, CDR2 SVGAGI. Written as DNA, the CDR3 is TGTGCCAGCACCCGGAGCTCTGGGGCCAACGTCCTGACTTTC. Translation gives CASTRSSGANVLTF.

V is TRBV4-3 and J is TRBJ2-3; 10 nucleotides agree with TRBD2. The J segment lost 5 bases and the V segment lost 4 bases, leaving 9 bases of the junction unmatched. Germline-derived CDR1 and CDR2 are LGHNA and YSLEER. This CDR3 is built from 16 residues. CDR3 DNA: TGCGCCAGCAGCCCAGGAGCGGGGGGGCAAAGAGATACGCAGTATTTT. It specifies CASSPGAGGQRDTQYF.

CDR3 region: CASSFYREGGEQFF. The DNA for the CDR3 is TGTGCCAGCAGCTTTTACAGGGAAGGGGGTGAGCAGTTCTTC. V gene TRBV5-4 combines with J gene TRBJ2-1, with D perhaps matching TRBD1 (6 bases). The V gene's germline CDR1 is SGHNT and CDR2 YYREEE (reference sequence). V dropped 2 bases and J dropped 9 bases, with 15 bases sitting between them. CDR3 length: 14 amino acids. The variable domain in full, with the rest retrieved from reference TRBV5-4 and TRBJ2-1, is ETGVTQSPTHLIKTRGQQVTLRCSSQSGHNTVSWYQQALGQGPQFIFQYYREEENGRGNFPPRFSGLQFPNYSSELNVNALELDDSALYLCASSFYREGGEQFFGPGTRLTVL.

There are many counts of this clonotype. This rearrangement joins TRBV20-1 to TRBJ2-3, with a tentative D call TRBD2 (5 bases). This CDR3 region has 17 residues. Germline V gives CDR1 DFQATT, CDR2 SNEGSKA (reference sequence). V lost 3 bases and J lost 0, with 19 bases in between. DNA of the CDR3: TGCAGTGCTAGGACCCTCCTGACTCGCGGGAGCACAGATACGCAGTATTTT. It is translated as CSARTLLTRGSTDTQYF.

This chain joins TRBV6-2 or TRBV6-3 and TRBJ2-1; 9 bases match TRBD2. The CDR3 contains 18 residues. The ends lost 1 base at V and 3 bases at J; junction bases unmatched: 10. Germline lookup yields CDR1 MNHEY and CDR2 SVGEGT. In nucleotides, the CDR3 is TGTGCCAGCAGTTACTATCGAGCTAGCGGGGCTAACTACAATGAGCAGTTCTTC. This sequence encodes CASSYYRASGANYNEQFF.

This clonotype was observed a handful of times. This chain uses TRBV20-1 with TRBJ2-7; D possibly corresponds to TRBD2 (6 bases). Germline V lookup: CDR1 DFQATT, CDR2 SNEGSKA (reference sequence). CDR3 length: 12 residues. CDR3 amino acids: CSPEGGAYEQYF. Here the CDR3 DNA reads TGCAGCCCGGAGGGTGGCGCCTACGAGCAGTACTTC.

The table lists this clonotype with a count of one. This sequence joins TRBV20-1 and TRBJ2-5; 11 positions match TRBD1. Germline-derived CDR1 and CDR2 are DFQATT and SNEGSKA (reference sequence). J gave up 11 bases and V 1 base, and 12 bases lay outside the gene matches. This CDR3 contains 15 residues. For the CDR3, the DNA is TGCAGTGCTAGAGCGACTCAGGACAGGGGGCGAGAGCAGTACTTC. Its translation is CSARATQDRGREQYF.